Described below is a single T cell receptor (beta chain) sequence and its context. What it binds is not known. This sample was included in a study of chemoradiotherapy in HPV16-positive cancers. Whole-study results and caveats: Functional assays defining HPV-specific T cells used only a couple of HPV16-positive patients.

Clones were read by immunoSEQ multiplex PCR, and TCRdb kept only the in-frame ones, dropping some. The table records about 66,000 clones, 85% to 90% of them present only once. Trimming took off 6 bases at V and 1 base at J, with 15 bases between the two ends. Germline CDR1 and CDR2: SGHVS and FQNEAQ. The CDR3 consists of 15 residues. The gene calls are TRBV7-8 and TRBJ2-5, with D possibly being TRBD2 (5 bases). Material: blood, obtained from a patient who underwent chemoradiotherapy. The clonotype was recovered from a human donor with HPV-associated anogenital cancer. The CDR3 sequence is CASRLRGKGQETQYF. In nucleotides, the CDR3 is TGTGCCAGCAGGCTGAGAGGGAAAGGCCAAGAGACCCAGTACTTC.